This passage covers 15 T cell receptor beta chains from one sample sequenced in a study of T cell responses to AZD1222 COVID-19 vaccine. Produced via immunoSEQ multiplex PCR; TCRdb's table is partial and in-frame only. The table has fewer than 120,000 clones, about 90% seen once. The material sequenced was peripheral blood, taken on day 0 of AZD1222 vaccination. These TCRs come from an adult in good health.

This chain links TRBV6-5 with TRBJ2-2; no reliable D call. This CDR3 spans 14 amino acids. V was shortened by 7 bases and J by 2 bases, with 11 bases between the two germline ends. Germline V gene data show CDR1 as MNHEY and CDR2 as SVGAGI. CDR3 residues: CASILTGNTGELFF. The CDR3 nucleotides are TGTGCCAGCATTCTAACCGGAAACACCGGGGAGCTGTTTTTT.

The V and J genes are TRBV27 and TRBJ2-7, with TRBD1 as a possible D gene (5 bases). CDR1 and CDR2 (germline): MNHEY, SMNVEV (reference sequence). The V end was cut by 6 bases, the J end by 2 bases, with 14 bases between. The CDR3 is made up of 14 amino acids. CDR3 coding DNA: TGTGCCAGCAGGTCAGGGATGGGCCCCTACGAGCAGTACTTC. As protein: CASRSGMGPYEQYF.

The CDR3 region has the DNA TGTGCCAGCAGACCGGACAGGGGCTTTGGAAACACCATATATTTT. It encodes CASRPDRGFGNTIYF. The gene calls are TRBV3-1 (or the pseudogene TRBV3-2) and TRBJ1-3; 9 nucleotides agree with TRBD1. The germline gives CDR1 LGHDT, CDR2 YNNKEL (reference sequence). The CDR3 extends over 15 amino acids. Germline trimming cut 6 bases from V and 3 bases from J; bases unmatched to any gene: 6.

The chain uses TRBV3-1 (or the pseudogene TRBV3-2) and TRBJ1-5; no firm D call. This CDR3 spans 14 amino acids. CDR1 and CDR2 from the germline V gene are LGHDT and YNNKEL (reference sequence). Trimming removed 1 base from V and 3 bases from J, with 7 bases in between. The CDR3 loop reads CASSQAGSNQPQHF. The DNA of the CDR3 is TGTGCCAGCAGCCAAGCGGGGTCCAATCAGCCCCAGCATTTT.

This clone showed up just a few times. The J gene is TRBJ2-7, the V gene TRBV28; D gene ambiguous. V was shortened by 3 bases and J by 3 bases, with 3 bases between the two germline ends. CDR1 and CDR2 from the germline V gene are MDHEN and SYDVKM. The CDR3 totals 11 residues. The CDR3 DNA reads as TGTGCCAGCAGTTTTGGCTACGAGCAGTACTTC. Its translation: CASSFGYEQYF.

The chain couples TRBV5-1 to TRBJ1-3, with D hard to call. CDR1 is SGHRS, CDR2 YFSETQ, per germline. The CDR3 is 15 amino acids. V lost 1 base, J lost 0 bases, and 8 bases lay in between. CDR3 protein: CASSLRADSGNTIYF. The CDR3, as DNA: TGCGCCAGCAGCTTGAGGGCGGACTCTGGAAACACCATATATTTT.

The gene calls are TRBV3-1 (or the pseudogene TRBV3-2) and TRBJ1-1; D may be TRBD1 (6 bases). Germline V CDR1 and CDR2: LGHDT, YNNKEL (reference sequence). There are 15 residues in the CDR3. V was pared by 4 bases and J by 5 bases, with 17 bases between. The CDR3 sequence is CASSPRGGARTEAFF. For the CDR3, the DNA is TGTGCCAGCAGCCCCCGTGGGGGGGCGAGGACTGAAGCTTTCTTT.

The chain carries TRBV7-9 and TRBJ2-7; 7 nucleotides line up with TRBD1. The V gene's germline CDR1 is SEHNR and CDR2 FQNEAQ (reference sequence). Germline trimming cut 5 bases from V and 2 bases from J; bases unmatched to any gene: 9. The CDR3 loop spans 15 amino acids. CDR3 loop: CASSTTSGTAYEQYF. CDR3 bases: TGTGCCAGCAGCACGACCTCCGGGACAGCCTACGAGCAGTACTTC.

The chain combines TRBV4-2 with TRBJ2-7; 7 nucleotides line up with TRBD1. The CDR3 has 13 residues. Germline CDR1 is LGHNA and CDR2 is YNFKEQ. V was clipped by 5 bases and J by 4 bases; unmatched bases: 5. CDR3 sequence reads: CASSESQGYEQYF. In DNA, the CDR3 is TGTGCCAGCAGCGAATCACAGGGGTACGAGCAGTACTTC.

In nucleotides, the CDR3 is TGTGCCAGCATGCAGGGCATCTTAGCCAAAAACATTCAGTACTTC. Translation: CASMQGILAKNIQYF. The J gene is TRBJ2-4, the V gene TRBV27; weak D call: TRBD1 (5 bases). Trimming removed 7 bases at V and 0 bases at J, with 13 bases between. Germline V gene sequence: CDR1 MNHEY, CDR2 SMNVEV (reference sequence). This CDR3 region has 15 residues.

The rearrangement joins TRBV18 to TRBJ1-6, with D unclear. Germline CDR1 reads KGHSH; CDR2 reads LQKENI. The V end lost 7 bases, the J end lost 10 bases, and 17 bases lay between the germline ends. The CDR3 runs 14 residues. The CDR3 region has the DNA TGTGCCAGCTGGCCGGGAGCGCCCTTATCACCCCTCCACTTT. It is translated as CASWPGAPLSPLHF.

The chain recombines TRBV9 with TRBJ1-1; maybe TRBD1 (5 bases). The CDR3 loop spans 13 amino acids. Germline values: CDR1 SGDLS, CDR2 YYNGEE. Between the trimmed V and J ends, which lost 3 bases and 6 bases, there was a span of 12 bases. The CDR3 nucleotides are TGTGCCAGCAGCGCCGGGACCGGGTCTGAAGCTTTCTTT. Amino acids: CASSAGTGSEAFF.

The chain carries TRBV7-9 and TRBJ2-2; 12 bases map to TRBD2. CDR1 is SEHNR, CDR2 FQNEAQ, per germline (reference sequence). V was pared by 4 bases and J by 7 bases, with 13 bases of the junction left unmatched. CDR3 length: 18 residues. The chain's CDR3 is CASSSPASGGAWGGELFF. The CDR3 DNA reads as TGTGCCAGCAGCTCCCCTGCTAGCGGGGGGGCCTGGGGCGGGGAGCTGTTTTTT.

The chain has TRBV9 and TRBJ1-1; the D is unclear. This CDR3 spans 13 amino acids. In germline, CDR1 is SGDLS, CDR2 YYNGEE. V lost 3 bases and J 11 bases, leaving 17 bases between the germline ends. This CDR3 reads CASSAHSLGGAFF. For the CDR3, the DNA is TGTGCCAGCAGCGCCCATTCACTCGGAGGGGCTTTCTTT. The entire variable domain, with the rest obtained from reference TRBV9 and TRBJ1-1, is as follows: DSGVTQTPKHLITATGQRVTLRCSPRSGDLSVYWYQQSLDQGLQFLIQYYNGEERAKGNILERFSAQQFPDLHSELNLSSLELGDSALYFCASSAHSLGGAFFGQGTRLTVV.

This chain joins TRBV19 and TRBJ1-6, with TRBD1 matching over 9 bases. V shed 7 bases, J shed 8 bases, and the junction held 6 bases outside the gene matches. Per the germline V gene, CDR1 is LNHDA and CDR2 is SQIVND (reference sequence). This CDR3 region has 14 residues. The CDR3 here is CASTSGTGYSPLHF. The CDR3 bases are TGTGCCAGTACCTCTGGGACAGGGTATTCACCCCTCCACTTT.